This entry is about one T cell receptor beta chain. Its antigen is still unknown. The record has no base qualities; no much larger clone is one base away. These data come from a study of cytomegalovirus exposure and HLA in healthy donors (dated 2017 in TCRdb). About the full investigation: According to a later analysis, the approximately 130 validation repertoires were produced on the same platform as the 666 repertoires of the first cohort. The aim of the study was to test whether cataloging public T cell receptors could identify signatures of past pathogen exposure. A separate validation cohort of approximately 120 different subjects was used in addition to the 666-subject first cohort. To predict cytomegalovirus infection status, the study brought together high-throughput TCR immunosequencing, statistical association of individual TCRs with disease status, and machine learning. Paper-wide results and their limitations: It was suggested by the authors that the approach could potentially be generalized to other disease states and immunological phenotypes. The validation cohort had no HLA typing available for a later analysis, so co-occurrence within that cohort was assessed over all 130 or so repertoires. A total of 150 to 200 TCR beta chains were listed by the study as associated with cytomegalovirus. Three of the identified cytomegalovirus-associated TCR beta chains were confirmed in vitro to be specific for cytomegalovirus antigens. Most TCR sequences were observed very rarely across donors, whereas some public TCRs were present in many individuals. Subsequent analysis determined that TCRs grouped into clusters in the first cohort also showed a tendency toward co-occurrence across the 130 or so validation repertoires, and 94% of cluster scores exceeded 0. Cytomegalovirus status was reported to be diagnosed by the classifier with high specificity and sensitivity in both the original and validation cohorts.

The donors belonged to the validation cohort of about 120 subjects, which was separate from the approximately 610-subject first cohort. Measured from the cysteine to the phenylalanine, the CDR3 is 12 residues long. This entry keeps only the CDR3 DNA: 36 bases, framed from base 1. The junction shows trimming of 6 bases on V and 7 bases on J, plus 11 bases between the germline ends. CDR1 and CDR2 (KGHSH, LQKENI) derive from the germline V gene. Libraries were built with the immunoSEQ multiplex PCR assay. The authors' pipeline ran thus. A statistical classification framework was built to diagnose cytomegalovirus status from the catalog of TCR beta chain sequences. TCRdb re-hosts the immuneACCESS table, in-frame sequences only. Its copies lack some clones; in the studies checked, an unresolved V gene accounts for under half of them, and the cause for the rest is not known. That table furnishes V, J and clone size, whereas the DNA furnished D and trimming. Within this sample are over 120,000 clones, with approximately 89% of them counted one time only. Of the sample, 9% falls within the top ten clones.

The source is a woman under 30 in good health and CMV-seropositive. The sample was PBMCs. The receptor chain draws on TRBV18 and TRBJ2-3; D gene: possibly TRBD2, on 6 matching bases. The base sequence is TGTGCCAGCTCTCGGGACTTTTATACGCAGTATTTT. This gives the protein CASSRDFYTQYF.